The 21 T cell receptor beta chains below were found in one sample sequenced in a study of early T cells in non-severe SARS-CoV-2 infection. TCRdb recomputed calls from the 5' RACE reads with MiXCR, one row per CDR3 protein. The sample yields about 49,000 distinct CDR3 sequences, roughly 10% seen once. The sample comprised whole blood. The receptors stem from an adult who was a healthcare worker with PCR-confirmed SARS-CoV-2 infection or an uninfected control (not recorded which).

In this sample, this clonotype turned up a few times. The gene calls are TRBV11-2 and TRBJ2-3, with 8 bases matching TRBD1. Germline loops: CDR1 SGHAT, CDR2 FQNNGV. The CDR3 runs to 17 residues. V trimming: 0 bases; J trimming: 2 bases; junction bases outside the gene matches: 7. CDR3 nucleotide sequence: TGTGCCAGCAGCTTAGAGTCCGGGACAGGAATCACAGATACGCAGTATTTT. The encoded protein is CASSLESGTGITDTQYF.

The rearrangement uses TRBV7-2 and TRBJ2-5; D is perhaps TRBD2 (6 bases). The germline gives CDR1 SGHTA, CDR2 FQGNSA. V shed 8 bases and J shed 4 bases, with 14 bases lying between them. CDR3 size: 13 residues. The CDR3 DNA sequence: TGTGCCAGCGGATCGGAGGGAAGAGAGACCCAGTACTTC. This translates into CASGSEGRETQYF.

This clonotype has only a few counts. V gene TRBV7-2 combines with J gene TRBJ2-5, with D possibly being TRBD2 (6 bases). V shed 5 bases and J shed 3 bases, with 16 bases lying between them. The germline V gene has CDR1 SGHTA and CDR2 FQGNSA. CDR3 length: 15 amino acids. CDR3 amino acids: CASSPQTRLKETQYF. In DNA form, the CDR3 reads TGTGCCAGCAGCCCCCAGACTAGACTAAAAGAGACCCAGTACTTC. Full variable domain (missing parts from reference TRBV7-2 and TRBJ2-5): GAGVSQSPSNKVTEKGKDVELRCDPISGHTALYWYRQSLGQGLEFLIYFQGNSAPDKSGLPSDRFSAERTGGSVSTLTIQRTQQEDSAVYLCASSPQTRLKETQYFGPGTRLLVL.

This clonotype was observed at least ten times. This chain links TRBV11-2 with TRBJ1-2; D not resolved. The CDR3 consists of 13 residues. Germline CDR1 and CDR2: SGHAT and FQNNGV. The V end was cut by 5 bases, the J end by 9 bases, with 16 bases between. The chain's CDR3 is CASSLRPEGSYTF. CDR3 sequence (DNA): TGTGCCAGCAGCCTCCGCCCCGAGGGAAGCTACACCTTC. Based on the CDR3 plus reference TRBV11-2 and TRBJ1-2, the full variable domain is EAGVAQSPRYKIIEKRQSVAFWCNPISGHATLYWYQQILGQGPKLLIQFQNNGVVDDSQLPKDRFSAERLKGVDSTLKIQPAKLEDSAVYLCASSLRPEGSYTFGSGTRLTVV.

The CDR3 DNA is TGTGCCAGCAGCGTAGCGGGGGCGACTAGCGGGAGGTATGAGCAGTTCTTC. It is translated as CASSVAGATSGRYEQFF. The chain uses TRBV9 and TRBJ2-1; 13 bases agree with TRBD2. After removal of 0 bases from V and 8 bases from J, the junction contained 8 bases not matched to a gene. The CDR3 is 17 amino acids. Germline-derived CDR1 and CDR2 are SGDLS and YYNGEE.

Many counts were recorded for this clonotype. The chain couples TRBV4-1 to TRBJ2-7, with 9 positions matching TRBD1. This CDR3 has 16 residues. The V gene end was trimmed by 1 base and the J gene end by 0 bases; junction bases not matched to a gene: 4. The germline CDR1 and CDR2 sequences are MGHRA and YSYEKL. The CDR3 here is CASSQGWTGASYEQYF. DNA for the CDR3: TGCGCCAGCAGCCAAGGATGGACAGGGGCCTCCTACGAGCAGTACTTC.

This clonotype has a handful of counts. V usage is TRBV5-1 and J usage is TRBJ2-5; no clear D gene. Trimming left V 0 bases short and J 1 base short, with 7 bases between. The CDR3 covers 14 residues. Germline V gene sequence: CDR1 SGHRS, CDR2 YFSETQ. The CDR3 DNA sequence: TGCGCCAGCAGCTTGGGGCTGGCCCAAGAGACCCAGTACTTC. Amino acid sequence: CASSLGLAQETQYF.

This clonotype has a handful of counts. The CDR3 loop reads CASSFGGNTIYF. The CDR3 DNA reads TGTGCCAGCAGCTTCGGTGGAAACACCATATATTTT. The chain carries TRBV5-6 and TRBJ1-3; D unresolved. This CDR3 contains 12 residues. Looked up from germline, CDR1 is SGHDT and CDR2 is YYEEEE. Trimming cost V 2 bases and J 3 bases, with 3 bases left between them.

This clonotype was detected only a few times. The chain carries TRBV29-1 and TRBJ2-7; D remains unclear. V gave up 1 base and J gave up 6 bases, with 10 bases separating them. The CDR3 is 12 residues long. CDR1 and CDR2 from the germline V gene are SQVTM and ANQGSEA. CDR3 residues: CSVEGGGREQYF. As DNA, the CDR3 is TGCAGCGTTGAAGGCGGCGGTCGCGAGCAGTACTTC.

This clonotype was detected ten times or more. The chain couples TRBV12-3 or TRBV12-4 to TRBJ1-2, with 8 bases that match TRBD1. The CDR3 loop spans 14 amino acids. V lost 5 bases and J lost 7; bases outside the gene matches: 9. CDR3 protein: CASSPRRQGSGYTF. In nucleotides, the CDR3 is TGTGCCAGCAGTCCACGCCGACAGGGGTCTGGCTACACCTTC.

This clonotype was seen a few times. The chain employs TRBV12-3 or TRBV12-4 and TRBJ1-1; maybe TRBD1 (5 bases). The length of the CDR3 is 18 residues. Trimming shortened V by 2 bases and J by 3 bases, and 22 bases separated the two germline ends. The CDR3 nucleotides are TGTGCCAGCAGTTTAAGCCCACCGGGACCCCCGGCCCACACTGAAGCTTTCTTT. Translated: CASSLSPPGPPAHTEAFF.

This clonotype was found many times. The chain recombines TRBV27 with TRBJ2-1, with 9 bases lining up with TRBD1. Germline V CDR1 and CDR2: MNHEY, SMNVEV (reference sequence). CDR3 length: 16 residues. Unmatched junction bases numbered 13, after V lost 5 bases and J lost 8 bases. The CDR3 loop is CASSPLGTGIVDEQFF. CDR3 bases: TGTGCCAGCAGTCCCCTAGGGACAGGGATTGTCGATGAGCAGTTCTTC.

This clonotype was seen many times. The rearrangement uses TRBV6-5 and TRBJ2-7; 8 positions match TRBD1. In germline, CDR1 is MNHEY, CDR2 SVGAGI. V shed 5 bases, J shed 3 bases, and the junction held 6 bases outside the gene matches. This CDR3 spans 14 amino acids. The DNA of the CDR3 is TGTGCCAGCAGTCTCGGACAGGGCAACTACGAGCAGTACTTC. Protein sequence: CASSLGQGNYEQYF.

This clonotype was counted between two and nine times. The genes are TRBV30 and TRBJ1-1; D unclear. From germline, CDR1 is GTSNPN and CDR2 SVGIG (reference sequence). Deletions cut 2 bases from V and 5 bases from J, with 15 bases between. The CDR3 consists of 14 residues. The CDR3 DNA reads TGTGCCTGGAGTAAACCTGACGGGTGGACTGAAGCTTTCTTT. This gives the protein CAWSKPDGWTEAFF. The full variable domain, with the rest looked up from reference TRBV30 and TRBJ1-1, is SQTIHQWPATLVQPVGSPLSLECTVEGTSNPNLYWYRQAAGRGLQLLFYSVGIGQISSEVPQNLSASRPQDRQFILSSKKLLLSDSGFYLCAWSKPDGWTEAFFGQGTRLTVV.

This clonotype was counted a few times. This chain links TRBV12-3 or TRBV12-4 with TRBJ2-1, with 14 bases matching TRBD2. J gave up 9 bases and V 5 bases, and 6 bases lay outside the gene matches. The CDR3 is made up of 15 amino acids. The DNA for the CDR3 is TGTGCCAGCAGTCCCGGGACTAGCGGGAGCGGTGAGCAGTTCTTC. It specifies CASSPGTSGSGEQFF.

This clonotype was observed many times. The V call is TRBV7-9, the J call TRBJ1-6, with D maybe TRBD1 (6 bases). Germline CDR1 is SEHNR and CDR2 is FQNEAQ (reference sequence). With 3 bases removed from V and 14 bases from J, the gap between germline ends came to 17 bases. CDR3 length: 14 residues. This CDR3 is CASSFEGGQRALHF. The CDR3 DNA reads TGTGCCAGCAGCTTTGAAGGGGGTCAGCGGGCCCTCCACTTT.

In its sample, this clonotype was seen many times. The V and J genes are TRBV5-1 and TRBJ1-1; D call uncertain. Germline lookup yields CDR1 SGHRS and CDR2 YFSETQ. The CDR3 loop spans 14 amino acids. The V end lost 0 bases, the J end lost 3 bases, and 9 bases lay between the germline ends. The CDR3 spells CASSLDIGYTEAFF. CDR3 nucleotide sequence: TGCGCCAGCAGCTTGGATATTGGGTACACTGAAGCTTTCTTT.

This clonotype was recorded at least ten times. The rearrangement uses TRBV10-2 and TRBJ2-4; 10 nucleotides line up with TRBD1. V lost 7 bases, J lost 8 bases, and 8 bases stayed unmatched. Per the germline V gene, CDR1 is WSHSY and CDR2 is SAAADI. The CDR3 consists of 14 residues. CDR3 sequence (DNA): TGCGCCAGCACCCTAAGACAGGGGGCGGACATTCAGTACTTC. Protein product: CASTLRQGADIQYF.

Many counts were recorded for this clonotype. CDR3 bases: TGTGCCAGCAGCCGGGACGCCGCCGGCAATGAGCAGTTCTTC. It yields the protein CASSRDAAGNEQFF. V gene TRBV3-1 combines with J gene TRBJ2-1, with D perhaps given as TRBD1 or TRBD2 (5 bases each). CDR1 is LGHDT and CDR2 is YNNKEL in the germline V gene (reference sequence). This CDR3 comprises 14 residues. The ends were cut back, 4 bases at V and 6 bases at J, with 13 bases in the middle.

The chain is built from TRBV5-4 and TRBJ2-2, with 10 bases aligning to TRBD1. CDR3 length: 18 amino acids. From germline, CDR1 is SGHNT and CDR2 YYREEE (reference sequence). Trimming at V came to 2 bases and at J to 0 bases, leaving 7 bases not matched to a gene. The CDR3 spells CASSFPGQGLPNTGELFF. CDR3 bases: TGTGCCAGCAGCTTTCCGGGACAGGGGTTACCGAACACCGGGGAGCTGTTTTTT.

This clonotype has a count of ten or more. This sequence joins TRBV29-1 and TRBJ2-1; D is unclear. The CDR3 is made up of 12 amino acids. Germline-derived CDR1 and CDR2 are SQVTM and ANQGSEA. V gave up 7 bases and J gave up 2 bases, with 9 bases separating them. The CDR3: CSGSFPYNEQFF. The CDR3 region has the DNA TGCAGCGGTAGTTTTCCCTACAATGAGCAGTTCTTC.